This T cell receptor (beta chain) was observed in a study of blood T cell repertoires in COVID-19. About the research overall: Acute and convalescent COVID-19 specimens originated in the United States, Italy and Spain.

This CDR3 is 15 amino acids long. V lost 1 base, J lost 0 bases, and 8 bases lay in between. CDR1 is MNHEY and CDR2 is SMNVEV in the germline V gene (reference sequence). TCRdb's copy holds only in-frame clones and misses some; the assay was immunoSEQ multiplex PCR. Seen here are fewer than 90,000 clones, roughly 90% observed once, and the top ten hold less than 9%. V usage is TRBV27 and J usage is TRBJ2-3; D uncertain. Sequencing was done on a sample of peripheral blood. The TCR sequence derives from a man in his thirties or forties with acute or convalescent COVID-19. For the CDR3, the DNA is TGTGCCAGCAGTTTATTGGGCAGCAGCACAGATACGCAGTATTTT. As protein: CASSLLGSSTDTQYF.